Reported below is one T cell receptor beta chain. This specimen belongs to a study of control samples from healthy donors and cancer patients. This table comes from immunoSEQ multiplex PCR, and its TCRdb copy is limited to in-frame clones, with some not included. The sample lists approximately 120,000 clones, less than 90% occurring once. Germline CDR1 and CDR2: SNHLY and FYNNEI. The V gene lost 1 base and the J gene lost 7 bases, with 11 bases spanning the gap. This CDR3 region has 15 residues. The source of this sequence is a man aged 18-30 years in good health. The sample was blood. The rearrangement uses TRBV2 and TRBJ1-6; no firm D call. The CDR3 is CASSEEGIWNSPLHF. Written as DNA, the CDR3 is TGTGCCAGCAGTGAAGAAGGGATTTGGAATTCACCCCTCCACTTT.